This T cell receptor beta chain was found in a study of T cells in Graves' hyperthyroidism and ophthalmopathy. From RNA transcripts, TCR beta CDR3 regions were amplified. Primed by the HTBI set, a first-round RT-PCR was run on the TCR CDR3. One entry per CDR3 protein results from TCRdb running MiXCR on the multiplex PCR reads. Here the sample spans 450,000 to 700,000 distinct CDR3 sequences, around 42% being singletons. As for this clonotype: Its target is unknown.

The V gene lost 4 bases and the J gene lost 2 bases, with 6 bases spanning the gap. The CDR3 covers 12 residues. Germline V lookup: CDR1 ENHRY, CDR2 SYGVKD. Study conclusions and caveats: Researchers report that a 13 V-J model separated ophthalmopathy from stable hyperthyroidism. In blood, most of the thyroid clonotypes expanded above 0.001 were also present.

Exclusions: uncontrolled infection, other autoimmune disease, pregnancy, lactation. Thyroid ultrasound, orbital computed tomography, clinical symptoms, and serum thyroxine and TRAb underpinned diagnoses. This clonotype was obtained from an adult woman with Graves' disease, either hyperthyroidism or ophthalmopathy (not recorded which). The sequenced material came from peripheral blood or thyroid tissue (not recorded which). The chain links TRBV10-3 to TRBJ2-7; D is undetermined. The CDR3 region has the DNA TGTGCCATCAGTGGACCCGCCTACGAGCAGTACTTC. Translated: CAISGPAYEQYF.